This TCR beta chain stems from a study of blood T cell repertoires in COVID-19. Study background: The United States, Italy and Spain provided the acute and convalescent COVID-19 samples.

Original analysis: Reference gene primers were amplified, and this amplification served to estimate nucleated cell counts. Measured with immunoSEQ multiplex PCR; TCRdb has only the in-frame clones, and not every one. V, J and clone size derive from that table, while D and trimming were established from the DNA sequence. The table shows some 130,000 clones, with 60% to 80% occurring only once. The CDR3 is made up of 15 amino acids. The J segment lost 5 bases and the V segment lost 4 bases, leaving 4 bases of the junction unmatched. Germline assignment: CDR1 SGHKS and CDR2 YYEKEE (reference sequence). The genes are TRBV5-5 and TRBJ1-6, with 9 bases lining up with TRBD1. The receptor's source is a man in his 60s who had recovered from COVID-19. Sample: peripheral blood. The CDR3 is CASSPRTGDNSPLHF. CDR3 nucleotides: TGTGCCAGCAGCCCTAGGACAGGGGATAATTCACCCCTCCACTTT. Full variable domain (remainder filled in from reference TRBV5-5 and TRBJ1-6): DAGVTQSPTHLIKTRGQQVTLRCSPISGHKSVSWYQQVLGQGPQFIFQYYEKEERGRGNFPDRFSARQFPNYSSELNVNALLLGDSALYLCASSPRTGDNSPLHFGNGTRLTVT.